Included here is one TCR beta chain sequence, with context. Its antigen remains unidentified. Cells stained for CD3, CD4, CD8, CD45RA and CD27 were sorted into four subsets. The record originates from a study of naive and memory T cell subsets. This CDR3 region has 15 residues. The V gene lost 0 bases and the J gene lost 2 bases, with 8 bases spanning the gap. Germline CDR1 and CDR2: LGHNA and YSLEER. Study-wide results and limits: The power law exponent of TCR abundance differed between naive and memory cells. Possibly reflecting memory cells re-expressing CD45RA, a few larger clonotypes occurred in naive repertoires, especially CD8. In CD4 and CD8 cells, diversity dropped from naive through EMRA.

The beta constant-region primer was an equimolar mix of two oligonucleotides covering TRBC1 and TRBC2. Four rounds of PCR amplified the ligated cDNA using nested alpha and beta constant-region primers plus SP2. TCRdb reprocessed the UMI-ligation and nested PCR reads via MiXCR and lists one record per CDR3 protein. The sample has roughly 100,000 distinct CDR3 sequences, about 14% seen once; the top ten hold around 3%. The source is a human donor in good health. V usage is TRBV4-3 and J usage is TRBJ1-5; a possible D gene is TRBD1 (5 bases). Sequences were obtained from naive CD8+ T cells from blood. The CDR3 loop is CASSQDSGGNQPQHF. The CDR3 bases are TGCGCCAGCAGCCAAGACTCGGGGGGCAATCAGCCCCAGCATTTT.